One T cell receptor (beta chain) is described in this entry. What it binds is unknown. This record belongs to a study of CD8 T cells in ankylosing spondylitis. Broader study findings: Certain motif variants had earlier appeared in reactive arthritis synovial fluid and blood. As for the disease-linked clones, they showed a CD8+ phenotype and occurred at relatively low frequencies in peripheral blood. Reportedly, matched ankylosing spondylitis synovial fluid was significantly enriched for disease-linked clones.

It was by quantitative 5'-RACE with molecular barcodes that TCR beta libraries were made. TCRdb reprocessed the 5' RACE reads with MiXCR, giving one entry per CDR3 protein. The sample consists of over 110,000 distinct CDR3 sequences, 7% to 10% of them appearing once. V was clipped by 1 base and J by 2 bases, with 9 bases between them. The CDR3 is made up of 15 amino acids. Germline loops: CDR1 SGHVS, CDR2 FNYEAQ. The chain is built from TRBV7-6 and TRBJ2-1; D gene unclear. Material: synovial fluid, either unsorted or a sorted T cell fraction (not recorded which). The sequence was collected from a male donor with ankylosing spondylitis. The CDR3 DNA reads TGTGCCAGCAGCTTAGGGCATGGCCCCTACAATGAGCAGTTCTTC. This codes for CASSLGHGPYNEQFF. Drawing the rest from reference TRBV7-6 and TRBJ2-1, the complete variable domain is GAGVSQSPRYKVTKRGQDVALRCDPISGHVSLYWYRQALGQGPEFLTYFNYEAQQDKSGLPNDRFSAERPEGSISTLTIQRTEQRDSAMYRCASSLGHGPYNEQFFGPGTRLTVL.